This T cell receptor (beta chain) was identified in a study of T cell responses to AZD1222 COVID-19 vaccine (dated by TCRdb to the early 2020s). Background for the entire study: AZD1222 recipients with second doses at about 4 weeks or about 12 weeks were pooled, because spike-specific TCR depth and breadth did not differ between schedules. TCR sequencing was performed for roughly 240 trial participants, of whom roughly 200 were given two doses of AZD1222 and some 26 were given two doses of MenACWY control vaccine. Trial participants were enrolled by age into 18-55, 56-69 and 70-plus year subgroups, with around 150, 28 and 57 TCR-sequenced participants respectively.

Points on this clone: Its antigen is currently not known. No much larger clonotype is one base removed from it; base qualities were not supplied.

The CDR3 regions of human TCRbeta chains were subjected to immunosequencing. The authors' pipeline ran thus. TCRs in the repertoires were matched against a reference library of SARS-CoV-2-specific TCRs that had been generated with the MIRA antigen-specificity platform. Breadth meant the fraction of unique TCRs that were SARS-CoV-2-associated, whereas depth meant the fraction of total T cells that were SARS-CoV-2-associated. Using the MIRA data, every spike-specific TCR was mapped to the spike region that the TCR reacted to and assigned to either a CD4 or a CD8 class. Log10-transformed breadth and depth values were compared by one-way ANOVA with Sidak's multiple comparisons tests. Drawn from immuneACCESS, this table holds only the in-frame rearrangements with V and J called that TCRdb kept. Clones are partly lost; checked studies trace under half to an unresolved V gene and leave the rest unexplained. V, J and clone size were drawn from that table, and D and trimming were deduced from the DNA. The sample table holds 130,000 or so clones, of which about nine tenths were seen once. The ten most abundant clones make up roughly 6.5% of the sample.

From a lookup of the germline V gene (reference sequence), CDR1 and CDR2 are LNHDA and SQIVND. Its CDR3 holds 16 amino acids, cysteine through phenylalanine. Solely the CDR3 DNA is kept, with 48 bases framed from the first base. Trimming removed 1 base from V and 6 bases from J; the gene matches leave 4 bases unexplained. Results the study describes overall, beyond this receptor: Reportedly, close to half of the unique spike-specific TCRs recognized epitopes lying outside the regions that are mutated in the B.1.351 and B.1.1.7 variants. The 56-69-year group was small, and its depth increase did not reach significance, likely because of low power. Spike-specific TCR breadth and depth rose significantly after two AZD1222 doses compared with day 0 and with MenACWY recipients. The whole spike protein was spanned by vaccine-associated CD4 TCRs, and dominant responses were seen in regions 160-218 and 743-854. Conclusions about previously exposed vaccinees were limited because only a handful of AZD1222 recipients were SARS-CoV-2 seropositive at baseline. Because no day 14 peak-response samples were available, repertoires were characterized only after the peak T cell response. Participants were mostly white British and included more females than males, and it was suggested by the authors that clonal diversity may have been underestimated.

The time point tag for this specimen amounts to: baseline before first vaccination. Samples from vaccinated people were obtained from the UK trials COV001 and COV002, which included a single-blind randomized controlled phase 2/3 trial of AZD1222 (ChAdOx1 nCoV-19) in healthy adults. For TCRbeta chain sequencing, PBMC samples were collected from trial participants at day 0 and at day 28 after the second dose. The input for sequencing was peripheral blood, taken on day 0 of AZD1222 vaccination. This TCR was recovered from an adult in good health. The chain is made from TRBV19 and TRBJ1-6, and 9 junction bases match TRBD1. Read as DNA, the sequence is TGTGCCAGTAGTATAGGGGGACAGGGTCTTAATTCACCCCTCCACTTT. This is translated as CASSIGGQGLNSPLHF.